Shown below are 19 T cell receptor beta chains from a single sample sequenced in a study of identical twins. One entry per CDR3 protein results from TCRdb running MiXCR on the 5' RACE reads. Among about 240,000 distinct CDR3 sequences listed, 10% were seen once. Sequenced sample: memory T cells sorted from blood. The origin of the receptors is a man aged 45 to 65 in good health.

This clonotype was observed at least ten times. This chain connects TRBV24-1 to TRBJ2-1, with D uncertain. Germline values: CDR1 KGHDR, CDR2 SFDVKD. This CDR3 comprises 14 residues. V was cut by 4 bases and J by 0 bases, with 6 bases left in between. The CDR3 protein is CATSESGSYNEQFF. In DNA, the CDR3 is TGTGCCACCAGTGAGTCGGGCTCCTACAATGAGCAGTTCTTC.

The chain joins TRBV7-2 to TRBJ2-1; 9 bases agree with TRBD2. The germline V gene encodes CDR1 SGHTA and CDR2 FQGNSA. V trimming: 7 bases; J trimming: 6 bases; junction bases outside the gene matches: 4. The CDR3 contains 13 residues. This chain's CDR3 is CASIPAGGNEQFF. The CDR3 nucleotides read TGTGCCAGCATTCCAGCGGGGGGCAATGAGCAGTTCTTC. The entire variable domain, with the rest obtained from reference TRBV7-2 and TRBJ2-1, is as follows: GAGVSQSPSNKVTEKGKDVELRCDPISGHTALYWYRQSLGQGLEFLIYFQGNSAPDKSGLPSDRFSAERTGGSVSTLTIQRTQQEDSAVYLCASIPAGGNEQFFGPGTRLTVL.

This clonotype was found many times. This chain joins TRBV20-1 and TRBJ2-3; possibly TRBD1 for D (5 bases). Per germline, CDR1 DFQATT and CDR2 SNEGSKA (reference sequence). V was pared by 0 bases and J by 5 bases, with 15 bases between. This CDR3 has 15 amino acids. The CDR3 loop is CSARDLLSQGDTQYF. The CDR3 bases are TGCAGTGCTAGAGATTTACTCTCCCAGGGAGATACGCAGTATTTT.

This clonotype was counted between two and nine times. V gene TRBV7-9 combines with J gene TRBJ1-4, with 7 bases matching TRBD1. V shed 5 bases, J shed 3 bases, and the junction held 6 bases outside the gene matches. This CDR3 region has 15 residues. Germline V CDR1 and CDR2: SEHNR, FQNEAQ (reference sequence). The CDR3 protein is CASSTAGGANEKLFF. CDR3 DNA sequence: TGTGCCAGCAGCACCGCAGGGGGGGCTAATGAAAAACTGTTTTTT.

This clonotype was detected many times. This chain connects TRBV5-1 to TRBJ2-5; 7 positions match TRBD2. This CDR3 has 15 residues. The J segment lost 4 bases and the V segment lost 1 base, leaving 7 bases of the junction unmatched. The germline gives CDR1 SGHRS, CDR2 YFSETQ. The CDR3 sequence: CASSLNGGRSETQYF. The CDR3 bases are TGCGCCAGCAGCTTGAACGGGGGGAGGTCAGAGACCCAGTACTTC.

A few counts support this clonotype. This rearrangement joins TRBV28 to TRBJ1-1, with 10 nucleotides matching TRBD1. The CDR3 spans 13 residues. The germline V gene has CDR1 MDHEN and CDR2 SYDVKM. Unmatched junction bases numbered 5, after V lost 5 bases and J lost 8 bases. The CDR3 spells CASSPGGQGEAFF. The CDR3 DNA is TGTGCCAGCAGTCCTGGGGGACAGGGGGAAGCTTTCTTT. Looking up the rest from reference TRBV28 and TRBJ1-1 gives the full variable domain: DVKVTQSSRYLVKRTGEKVFLECVQDMDHENMFWYRQDPGLGLRLIYFSYDVKMKEKGDIPEGYSVSREKKERFSLILESASTNQTSMYLCASSPGGQGEAFFGQGTRLTVV.

This clonotype was recorded a few times. The chain links TRBV7-2 to TRBJ2-1; D is unclear. The CDR3 is 16 amino acids. The V end lost 1 base, the J end lost 4 bases, and 14 bases lay between the germline ends. Germline lookup yields CDR1 SGHTA and CDR2 FQGNSA. CDR3 residues: CASSLGRNPLYNEQFF. The CDR3 nucleotides read TGTGCCAGCAGCTTAGGTCGGAACCCCTTATACAATGAGCAGTTCTTC.

For the CDR3, the DNA is TGCGCCAGCAGCTTGCCGGGTTACAACGAGCAGTACTTC. This encodes CASSLPGYNEQYF. The chain carries TRBV5-1 and TRBJ2-7, with D uncertain. V was trimmed by 1 base and J by 5 bases, leaving 10 bases between them. Germline CDR1 is SGHRS and CDR2 is YFSETQ. The CDR3 has 13 residues.

Points on this clonotype: Given the absence of the conserved phenylalanine or tryptophan at the CDR3 end, a read error is likely. The chain joins TRBV25-1 to TRBJ1-3, with TRBD1 identical over 7 bases. CDR3 length: 14 residues. Losses at the gene ends were 6 bases for V and 6 bases for J; bases not matched to a gene: 8. Germline loops: CDR1 MGHDK, CDR2 SYGVNS. The CDR3 region is CASRETGKANTIYC. The CDR3 DNA reads as TGTGCCAGCAGAGAGACAGGGAAGGCAAACACCATATATTGT.

This clonotype appeared many times. The chain combines TRBV15 with TRBJ2-5; the D is unclear. The CDR3 is 13 amino acids. Deletions cut 0 bases from V and 4 bases from J, with 6 bases between. The germline CDR1 and CDR2 sequences are LNHNV and YYDKDF (reference sequence). Here the CDR3 DNA reads TGTGCCACCAGCAGAGATAGAGGAGAGACCCAGTACTTC. This gives the protein CATSRDRGETQYF.

At least ten counts were recorded for this clonotype. CDR3 sequence (DNA): TGTGCCAGCCTCGACCGGGAACAGTTGTCTGGCTACACCTTC. Amino acids: CASLDREQLSGYTF. This chain connects TRBV2 to TRBJ1-2; no clear D gene. Looked up from germline, CDR1 is SNHLY and CDR2 is FYNNEI. Deletions cut 8 bases from V and 7 bases from J, with 20 bases between. The CDR3 contains 14 residues.

This clonotype came up a few times. The chain has TRBV5-1 and TRBJ1-1; 9 nucleotides agree with TRBD1. The CDR3 contains 17 residues. In germline, CDR1 is SGHRS, CDR2 YFSETQ. Germline trimming cut 4 bases from V and 0 bases from J; bases unmatched to any gene: 10. CDR3 sequence: CASSPNYRGPVNTEAFF. CDR3 in DNA: TGCGCCAGCAGCCCCAACTACAGGGGGCCTGTGAACACTGAAGCTTTCTTT.

This clonotype was seen ten or more times. The V and J genes are TRBV5-1 and TRBJ2-3; 7 bases fit TRBD2. CDR1 is SGHRS and CDR2 is YFSETQ in the germline V gene. With 0 bases clipped from V and 6 bases from J, the junction kept 10 bases outside the gene matches. This CDR3 has 16 amino acids. The CDR3 region is CASSLEPSGLGDTQYF. In nucleotides, the CDR3 is TGCGCCAGCAGCTTGGAGCCTAGCGGCTTGGGGGATACGCAGTATTTT.

This CDR3 reads CASSVDAFSGNTIYF. CDR3 nucleotides: TGTGCCAGCAGCGTAGATGCCTTCTCTGGAAACACCATATATTTT. The gene calls are TRBV9 and TRBJ1-3; D call uncertain. V lost 0 bases, J lost 0 bases, and 7 bases lay in between. Germline V gene data show CDR1 as SGDLS and CDR2 as YYNGEE. CDR3 length: 15 amino acids.

This clonotype was observed at least ten times. The CDR3 region is CAWSVNSYNEQFF. CDR3 coding DNA: TGTGCCTGGAGTGTAAACAGTTACAATGAGCAGTTCTTC. The chain has TRBV30 and TRBJ2-1; D unclear. The CDR3 totals 13 residues. V dropped 0 bases and J dropped 4 bases, with 7 bases sitting between them. Germline assignment: CDR1 GTSNPN and CDR2 SVGIG (reference sequence). Together with reference TRBV30 and TRBJ2-1, the CDR3 gives the full variable domain: SQTIHQWPATLVQPVGSPLSLECTVEGTSNPNLYWYRQAAGRGLQLLFYSVGIGQISSEVPQNLSASRPQDRQFILSSKKLLLSDSGFYLCAWSVNSYNEQFFGPGTRLTVL.

V gene TRBV4-1 combines with J gene TRBJ2-2; D is unclear. V lost 0 bases to trimming and J lost 7 bases, with 12 bases between them. CDR3 size: 15 residues. Germline CDR1 is MGHRA and CDR2 is YSYEKL. The CDR3 here is CASSQEFLVGGELFF. The DNA for the CDR3 is TGCGCCAGCAGCCAAGAATTCCTGGTAGGCGGGGAGCTGTTTTTT.

J is TRBJ2-1 and V is TRBV28; D unresolved. CDR1 and CDR2 from the germline V gene are MDHEN and SYDVKM. The CDR3 length is 15 residues. Trimming shortened V by 0 bases and J by 1 base, and 7 bases separated the two germline ends. This chain's CDR3 is CASSLWDSSYNEQFF. The CDR3 coding sequence is TGTGCCAGCAGTTTATGGGATAGTTCCTACAATGAGCAGTTCTTC.

Turning to this clonotype: It may be a read error: a sequence one base away is much more abundant. J is TRBJ2-3 and V is TRBV20-1; 12 bases fit TRBD1. Germline V gives CDR1 DFQATT, CDR2 SNEGSKA (reference sequence). This CDR3 comprises 15 residues. The DNA for the CDR3 is TGCAGTGCGAAGTTTGGGACAGGGGGCACAGTTACGCAGTATTTT. This sequence encodes CSAKFGTGGTVTQYF.

The rearrangement uses TRBV5-1 and TRBJ1-1; D is unresolved. Germline values: CDR1 SGHRS, CDR2 YFSETQ. The V end was cut by 7 bases, the J end by 0 bases, with 10 bases between. This CDR3 has 13 amino acids. In DNA form, the CDR3 reads TGCGCCAGCGGAGTTGCAGTGAACACTGAAGCTTTCTTT. Amino acid sequence: CASGVAVNTEAFF.